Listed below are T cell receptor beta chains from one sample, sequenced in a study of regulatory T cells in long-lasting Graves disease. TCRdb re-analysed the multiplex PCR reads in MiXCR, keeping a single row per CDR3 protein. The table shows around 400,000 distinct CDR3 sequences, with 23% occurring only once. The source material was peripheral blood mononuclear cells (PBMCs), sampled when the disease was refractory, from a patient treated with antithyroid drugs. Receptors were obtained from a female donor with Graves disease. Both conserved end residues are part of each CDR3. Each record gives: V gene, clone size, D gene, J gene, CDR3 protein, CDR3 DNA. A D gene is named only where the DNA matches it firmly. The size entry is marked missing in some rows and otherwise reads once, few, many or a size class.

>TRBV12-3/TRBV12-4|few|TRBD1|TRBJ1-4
CASSPTGVLTTNEKLFF
TGTGCCAGCAGTCCGACAGGGGTCCTCACAACTAATGAAAAACTGTTTTTT
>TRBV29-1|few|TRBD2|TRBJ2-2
CSVTYVTSGNGELFF
TGCAGCGTGACCTACGTGACTAGCGGGAACGGGGAGCTGTTTTTT
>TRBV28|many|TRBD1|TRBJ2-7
CASTYGGQAGEQYF
TGTGCCAGCACCTACGGGGGACAGGCTGGCGAGCAGTACTTC
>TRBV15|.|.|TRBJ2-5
CATALGGQTQYF
TGTGCCACCGCACTTGGGGGACAGACCCAGTACTTC
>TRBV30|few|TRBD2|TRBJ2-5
CAWSSGLAGGPEETQYF
TGTGCCTGGAGCTCCGGACTAGCGGGAGGGCCGGAGGAGACCCAGTACTTC
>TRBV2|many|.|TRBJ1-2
CAISDNLGGYTF
TGTGCCATCTCGGACAACCTCGGTGGCTACACCTTC
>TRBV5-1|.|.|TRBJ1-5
CASSRNRGNQPQHF
TGCGCCAGCAGCCGGAACAGGGGCAATCAGCCCCAGCATTTT
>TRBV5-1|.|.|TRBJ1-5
CASSAEGGVQPQHF
TGCGCCAGCAGCGCCGAGGGCGGGGTCCAGCCCCAGCATTTT
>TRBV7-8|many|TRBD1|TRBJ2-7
CASSLSTGAPYEQYF
TGTGCCAGCAGCTTATCGACAGGGGCCCCCTACGAGCAGTACTTC
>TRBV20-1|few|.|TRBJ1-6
CSVRGNRDNSPLHF
TGCAGTGTGAGGGGTAACCGCGATAATTCACCCCTCCACTTT
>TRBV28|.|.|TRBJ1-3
CATVSGNTIYF
TGTGCCACCGTCTCTGGAAACACCATATATTTT
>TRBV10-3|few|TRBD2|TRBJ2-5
CAISKGLAGEETQYF
TGTGCCATCAGTAAGGGACTAGCGGGGGAAGAGACCCAGTACTTC
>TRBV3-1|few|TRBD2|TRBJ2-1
CASSVPSSGRSNEQFF
TGTGCCAGCAGCGTTCCCTCTAGCGGGAGGAGCAATGAGCAGTTCTTC
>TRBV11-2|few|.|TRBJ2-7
CASSPRVRSYEQYF
TGTGCCAGCAGCCCCAGGGTAAGGTCCTACGAGCAGTACTTC
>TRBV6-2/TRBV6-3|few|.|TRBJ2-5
CASSYDGGFQETQYF
TGTGCCAGCAGTTACGATGGGGGATTCCAAGAGACCCAGTACTTC
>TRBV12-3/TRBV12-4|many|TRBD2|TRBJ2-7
CASSSSGSTYEQYF
TGTGCCAGCAGTTCTAGCGGGAGTACCTACGAGCAGTACTTC
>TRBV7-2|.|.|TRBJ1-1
CASSLGVYTEAFF
TGTGCCAGCAGCTTAGGGGTTTACACTGAAGCTTTCTTT
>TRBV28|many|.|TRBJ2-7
CASSLLQGTGWEQYF
TGTGCCAGCAGTTTACTTCAGGGGACCGGTTGGGAGCAGTACTTC
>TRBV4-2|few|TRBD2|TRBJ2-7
CASSRALAGANYEQYF
TGTGCCAGCAGCCGGGCACTAGCGGGAGCGAACTACGAGCAGTACTTC
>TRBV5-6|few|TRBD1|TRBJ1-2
CASSKTGTGGYGYTF
TGTGCCAGCAGTAAAACCGGGACAGGGGGTTATGGCTACACCTTC
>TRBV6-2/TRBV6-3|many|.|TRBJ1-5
CASSYPPGGYYMDQPQHF
TGTGCCAGCAGTTACCCCCCGGGCGGGTATTACATGGATCAGCCCCAGCATTTT
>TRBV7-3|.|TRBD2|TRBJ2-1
CASRGTSGRTTSNEQFF
TGTGCCAGCAGGGGGACTAGCGGGAGGACCACAAGCAATGAGCAGTTCTTC
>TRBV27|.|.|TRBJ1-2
CASRTGSGNYGYTF
TGTGCCAGCAGAACAGGCAGCGGCAACTATGGCTACACCTTC
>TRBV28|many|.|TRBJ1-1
CASSLGSRPHTEAFF
TGTGCCAGCAGTTTAGGCAGCCGACCACACACTGAAGCTTTCTTT
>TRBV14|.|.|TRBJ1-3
CASSQGGLGNTIYF
TGTGCCAGCAGCCAAGGGGGTCTTGGAAACACCATATATTTT
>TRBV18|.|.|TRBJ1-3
CASSPPGRLSGNTIYF
TGTGCCAGCTCACCACCGGGACGGCTCTCTGGAAACACCATATATTTT
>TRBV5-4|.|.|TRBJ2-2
CAGGSRATGELFF
TGTGCCGGAGGGAGCCGGGCGACCGGGGAGCTGTTTTTT
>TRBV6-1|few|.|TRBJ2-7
CASTNPRGRYEQYF
TGTGCCAGCACTAACCCTCGGGGTCGCTACGAGCAGTACTTC
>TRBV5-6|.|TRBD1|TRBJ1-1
CASSKPGQGVGNTEAFF
TGTGCCAGCAGTAAACCGGGACAGGGGGTGGGAAACACTGAGGCTTTCTTT
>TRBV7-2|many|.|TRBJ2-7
CASSISPQFEQYF
TGTGCCAGCAGCATCTCACCGCAGTTCGAGCAGTACTTC
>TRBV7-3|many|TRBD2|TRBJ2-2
CASSNPGLAGVTGELFF
TGTGCCAGCAGCAACCCGGGACTAGCGGGAGTCACCGGGGAGCTGTTTTTT
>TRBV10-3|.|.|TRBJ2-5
CAISSTVGETQYF
TGTGCCATCAGCTCGACAGTCGGGGAGACCCAGTACTTC
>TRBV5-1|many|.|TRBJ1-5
CASSPTVGQEAPQHF
TGCGCCAGCAGCCCTACGGTGGGGCAGGAGGCGCCCCAGCATTTT
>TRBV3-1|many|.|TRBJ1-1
CASSQLAVNTEAFF
TGTGCCAGCAGCCAATTGGCCGTGAACACTGAAGCTTTCTTT
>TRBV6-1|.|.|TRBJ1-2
CASDAALGRTNYGYTF
TGTGCCAGCGATGCGGCGTTGGGTCGTACTAACTATGGCTACACCTTC
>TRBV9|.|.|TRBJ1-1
CASSVGSNTEAFF
TGTGCCAGCAGCGTAGGCTCGAACACTGAAGCTTTCTTT
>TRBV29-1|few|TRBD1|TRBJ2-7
CSVGGTGGYEQYF
TGCAGCGTGGGAGGGACAGGGGGCTACGAGCAGTACTTC
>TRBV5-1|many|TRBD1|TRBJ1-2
CASSLVGQGGGYTF
TGCGCCAGCAGCTTGGTGGGACAGGGAGGCGGCTACACCTTC
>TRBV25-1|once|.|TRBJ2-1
CASSESRSDNEQFF
TGTGCCAGCAGTGAATCTCGTTCAGACAATGAGCAGTTCTTC
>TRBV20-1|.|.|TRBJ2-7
CSAPNDRAGEQYF
TGCAGTGCTCCAAACGACAGAGCGGGCGAGCAGTACTTC
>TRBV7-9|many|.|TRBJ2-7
CASSFQLYEQYF
TGTGCCAGCAGTTTCCAGTTATACGAGCAGTACTTC
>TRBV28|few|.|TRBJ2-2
CASIPGPVTGELFF
TGTGCCAGCATCCCGGGACCCGTCACCGGGGAGCTGTTTTTT
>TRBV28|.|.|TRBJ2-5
CASAWDGETQYF
TGTGCCAGTGCTTGGGACGGAGAGACCCAGTACTTC
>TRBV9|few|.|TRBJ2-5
CASTGGAVAKETQYF
TGTGCCAGCACCGGGGGCGCAGTAGCCAAAGAGACCCAGTACTTC
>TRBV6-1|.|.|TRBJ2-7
CASESGAGYEQYF
TGTGCCAGCGAGTCGGGAGCGGGCTACGAGCAGTACTTC